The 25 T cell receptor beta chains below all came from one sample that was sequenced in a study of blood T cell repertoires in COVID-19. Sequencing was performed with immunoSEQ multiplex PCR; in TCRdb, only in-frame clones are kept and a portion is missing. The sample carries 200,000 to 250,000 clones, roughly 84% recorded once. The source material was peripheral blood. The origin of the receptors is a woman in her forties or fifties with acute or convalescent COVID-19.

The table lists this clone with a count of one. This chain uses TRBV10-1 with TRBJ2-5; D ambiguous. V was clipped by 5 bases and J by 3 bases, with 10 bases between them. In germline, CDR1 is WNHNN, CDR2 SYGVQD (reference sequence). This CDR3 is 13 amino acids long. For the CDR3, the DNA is TGCGCCAGCAGTCCTCGTGTTAAAGAGACCCAGTACTTC. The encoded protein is CASSPRVKETQYF.

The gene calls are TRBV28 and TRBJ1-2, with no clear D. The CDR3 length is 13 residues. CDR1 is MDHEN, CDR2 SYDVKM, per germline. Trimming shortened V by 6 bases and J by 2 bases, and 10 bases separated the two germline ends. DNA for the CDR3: TGTGCCAGCAGATCCGTGGCCAACTATGGCTACACCTTC. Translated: CASRSVANYGYTF.

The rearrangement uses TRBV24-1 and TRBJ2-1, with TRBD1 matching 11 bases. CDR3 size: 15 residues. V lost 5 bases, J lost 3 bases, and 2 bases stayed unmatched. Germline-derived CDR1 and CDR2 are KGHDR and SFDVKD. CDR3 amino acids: CATSGGQGGYNEQFF. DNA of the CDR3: TGTGCCACCAGTGGGGGACAGGGGGGCTACAATGAGCAGTTCTTC.

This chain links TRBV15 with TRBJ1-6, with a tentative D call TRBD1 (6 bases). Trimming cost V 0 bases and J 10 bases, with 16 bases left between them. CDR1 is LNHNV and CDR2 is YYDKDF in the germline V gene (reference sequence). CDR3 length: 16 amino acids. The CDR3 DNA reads TGTGCCACCAGCAGAGATACCGGACAGTCAGCCTCACCCCTCCACTTT. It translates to CATSRDTGQSASPLHF. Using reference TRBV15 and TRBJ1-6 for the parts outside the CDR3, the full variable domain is DAMVIQNPRYQVTQFGKPVTLSCSQTLNHNVMYWYQQKSSQAPKLLFHYYDKDFNNEADTPDNFQSRRPNTSFCFLDIRSPGLGDTAMYLCATSRDTGQSASPLHFGNGTRLTVT.

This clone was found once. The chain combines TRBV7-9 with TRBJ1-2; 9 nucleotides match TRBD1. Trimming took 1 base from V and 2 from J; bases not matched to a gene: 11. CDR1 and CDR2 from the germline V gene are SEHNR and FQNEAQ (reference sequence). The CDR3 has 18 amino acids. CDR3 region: CASSLVPGQGRSNYGYTF. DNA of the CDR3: TGTGCCAGCAGCTTAGTGCCGGGACAGGGTCGTTCCAACTATGGCTACACCTTC.

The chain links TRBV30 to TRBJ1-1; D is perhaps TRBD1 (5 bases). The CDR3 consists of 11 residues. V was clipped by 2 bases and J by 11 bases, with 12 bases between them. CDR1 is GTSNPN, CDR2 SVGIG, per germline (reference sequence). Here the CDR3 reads CAWSPTGDAFF. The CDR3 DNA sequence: TGTGCCTGGAGTCCTACAGGAGATGCTTTCTTT. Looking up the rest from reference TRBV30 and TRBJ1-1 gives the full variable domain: SQTIHQWPATLVQPVGSPLSLECTVEGTSNPNLYWYRQAAGRGLQLLFYSVGIGQISSEVPQNLSASRPQDRQFILSSKKLLLSDSGFYLCAWSPTGDAFFGQGTRLTVV.

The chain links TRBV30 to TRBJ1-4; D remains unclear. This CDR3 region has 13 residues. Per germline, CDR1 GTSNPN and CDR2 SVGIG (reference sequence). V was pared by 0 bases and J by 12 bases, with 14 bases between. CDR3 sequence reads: CAWSVRERTELFF. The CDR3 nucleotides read TGTGCCTGGAGTGTAAGGGAACGGACTGAACTGTTTTTT.

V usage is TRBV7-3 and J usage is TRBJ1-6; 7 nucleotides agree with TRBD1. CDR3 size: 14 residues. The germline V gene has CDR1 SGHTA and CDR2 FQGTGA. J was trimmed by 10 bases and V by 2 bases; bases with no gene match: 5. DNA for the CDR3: TGTGCCAGCAGCTTAGGGACAGTGGGCTCACCCCTCCACTTT. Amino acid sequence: CASSLGTVGSPLHF.

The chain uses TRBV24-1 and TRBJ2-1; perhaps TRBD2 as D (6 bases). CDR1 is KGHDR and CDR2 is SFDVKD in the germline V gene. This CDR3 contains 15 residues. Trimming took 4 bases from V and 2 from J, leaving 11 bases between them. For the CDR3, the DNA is TGTGCCACCAGTGAGGACGGGGGAGCCTACAATGAGCAGTTCTTC. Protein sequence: CATSEDGGAYNEQFF.

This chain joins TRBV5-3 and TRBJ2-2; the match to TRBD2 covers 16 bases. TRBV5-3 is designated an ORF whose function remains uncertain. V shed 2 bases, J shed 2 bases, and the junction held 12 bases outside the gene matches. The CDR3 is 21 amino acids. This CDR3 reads CARSFASGGLAGGLNTGELFF. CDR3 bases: TGTGCCAGAAGCTTCGCTAGCGGGGGACTAGCGGGAGGGCTAAACACCGGGGAGCTGTTTTTT.

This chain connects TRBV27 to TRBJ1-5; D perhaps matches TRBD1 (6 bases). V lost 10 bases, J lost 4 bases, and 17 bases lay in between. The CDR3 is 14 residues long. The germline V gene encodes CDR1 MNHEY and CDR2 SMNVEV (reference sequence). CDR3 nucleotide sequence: TGTGCCACCGACTCCGGGACAAAGAATCAGCCCCAGCATTTT. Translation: CATDSGTKNQPQHF.

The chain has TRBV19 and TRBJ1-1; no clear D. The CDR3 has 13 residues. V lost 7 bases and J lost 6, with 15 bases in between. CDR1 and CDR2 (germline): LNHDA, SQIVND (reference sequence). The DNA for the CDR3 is TGTGCCAGTACCAATTCCCCGGGTCCTGAAGCTTTCTTT. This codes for CASTNSPGPEAFF.

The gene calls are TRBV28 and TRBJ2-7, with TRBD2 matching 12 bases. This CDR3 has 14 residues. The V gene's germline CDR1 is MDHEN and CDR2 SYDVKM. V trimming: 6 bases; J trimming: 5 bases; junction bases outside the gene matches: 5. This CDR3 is CASRVLAGGNEQYF. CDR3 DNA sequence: TGTGCCAGCAGGGTCCTAGCGGGAGGGAACGAGCAGTACTTC.

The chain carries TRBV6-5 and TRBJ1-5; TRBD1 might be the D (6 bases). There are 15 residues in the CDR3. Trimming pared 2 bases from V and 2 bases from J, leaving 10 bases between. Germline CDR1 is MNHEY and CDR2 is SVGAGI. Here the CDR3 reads CASSYGGAGNQPQHF. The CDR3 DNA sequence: TGTGCCAGCAGTTACGGGGGCGCGGGCAATCAGCCCCAGCATTTT.

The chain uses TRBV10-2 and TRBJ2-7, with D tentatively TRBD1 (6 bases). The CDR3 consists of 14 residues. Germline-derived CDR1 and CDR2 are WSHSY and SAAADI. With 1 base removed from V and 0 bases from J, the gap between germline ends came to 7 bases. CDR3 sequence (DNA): TGCGCCAGCAGTGAGTGGGGGCGCTCCTACGAGCAGTACTTC. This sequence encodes CASSEWGRSYEQYF.

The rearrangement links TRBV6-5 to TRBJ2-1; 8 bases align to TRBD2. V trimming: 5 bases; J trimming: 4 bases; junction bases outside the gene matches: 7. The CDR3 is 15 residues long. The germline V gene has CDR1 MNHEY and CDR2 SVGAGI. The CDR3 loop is CASSPREGFYNEQFF. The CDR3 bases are TGTGCCAGCAGTCCTCGGGAGGGTTTTTACAATGAGCAGTTCTTC.

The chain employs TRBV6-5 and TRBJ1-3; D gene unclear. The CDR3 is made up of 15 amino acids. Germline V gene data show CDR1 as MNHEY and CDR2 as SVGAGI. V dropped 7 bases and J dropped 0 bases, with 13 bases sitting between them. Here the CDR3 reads CASTTGLSSGNTIYF. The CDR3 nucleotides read TGTGCCAGCACCACCGGACTCAGCTCTGGAAACACCATATATTTT.

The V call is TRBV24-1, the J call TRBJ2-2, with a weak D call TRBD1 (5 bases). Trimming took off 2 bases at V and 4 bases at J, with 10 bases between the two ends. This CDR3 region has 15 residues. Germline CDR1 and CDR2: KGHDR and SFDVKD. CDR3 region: CATSDSTERTGELFF. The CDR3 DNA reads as TGTGCCACCAGTGATTCGACAGAGCGCACCGGGGAGCTGTTTTTT.

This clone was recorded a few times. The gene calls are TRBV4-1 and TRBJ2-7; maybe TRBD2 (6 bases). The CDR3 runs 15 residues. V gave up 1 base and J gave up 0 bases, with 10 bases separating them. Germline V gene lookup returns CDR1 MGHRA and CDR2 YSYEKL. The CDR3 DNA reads TGCGCCAGCAGCCAAGTAGCGGAGAGCTCCTACGAGCAGTACTTC. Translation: CASSQVAESSYEQYF.

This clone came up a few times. CDR3 sequence reads: CASSERSGRAGTEAFF. In DNA, the CDR3 is TGTGCCAGCAGTGAACGGTCGGGCAGGGCCGGCACTGAAGCTTTCTTT. V gene TRBV2 combines with J gene TRBJ1-1, with D possibly being TRBD1 (5 bases). The ends were cut back, 2 bases at V and 4 bases at J, with 17 bases in the middle. The CDR3 length is 16 residues. Germline V gives CDR1 SNHLY, CDR2 FYNNEI.

CDR3 DNA sequence: TGTGCCAGTAGAATCAGACCGGACAGGAACACTGAAGCTTTCTTT. As protein: CASRIRPDRNTEAFF. V is TRBV19 and J is TRBJ1-1; maybe TRBD1 (6 bases). Germline CDR1 LNHDA, CDR2 SQIVND (reference sequence). This CDR3 is built from 15 residues. V lost 6 bases to trimming and J lost 1 base, with 15 bases between them. Supplemented by reference TRBV19 and TRBJ1-1, the full variable domain reads DGGITQSPKYLFRKEGQNVTLSCEQNLNHDAMYWYRQDPGQGLRLIYYSQIVNDFQKGDIAEGYSVSREKKESFPLTVTSAQKNPTAFYLCASRIRPDRNTEAFFGQGTRLTVV.

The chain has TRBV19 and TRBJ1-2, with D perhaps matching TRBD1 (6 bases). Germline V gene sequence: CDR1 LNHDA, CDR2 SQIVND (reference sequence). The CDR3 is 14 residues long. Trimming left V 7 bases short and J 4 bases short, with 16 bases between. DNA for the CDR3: TGTGCCAGTAACCCGGGACAACAACTCTATGGCTACACCTTC. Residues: CASNPGQQLYGYTF.

Here the CDR3 reads CASSKGQGTGELFF. DNA of the CDR3: TGTGCCAGCAGTAAAGGACAGGGTACCGGGGAGCTGTTTTTT. The chain has TRBV27 and TRBJ2-2, with 8 bases identical to TRBD1. The ends lost 5 bases at V and 5 bases at J; junction bases unmatched: 4. Germline V gives CDR1 MNHEY, CDR2 SMNVEV (reference sequence). The CDR3 is 14 amino acids.

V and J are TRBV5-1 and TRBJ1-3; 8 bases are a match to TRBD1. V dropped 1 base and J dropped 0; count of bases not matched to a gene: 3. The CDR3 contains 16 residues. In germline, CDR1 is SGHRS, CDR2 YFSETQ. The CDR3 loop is CASSLSGGFSGNTIYF. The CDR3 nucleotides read TGCGCCAGCAGCTTGTCAGGGGGCTTCTCTGGAAACACCATATATTTT.

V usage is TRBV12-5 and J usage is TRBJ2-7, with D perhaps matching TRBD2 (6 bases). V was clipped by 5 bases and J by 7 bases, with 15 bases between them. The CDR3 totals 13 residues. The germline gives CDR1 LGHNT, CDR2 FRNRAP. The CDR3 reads CASGPDMGGEQYF. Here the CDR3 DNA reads TGTGCTAGTGGTCCCGATATGGGGGGTGAGCAGTACTTC.